This TCR beta chain was recovered during a study of shared clonotypes between healthy human individuals. Overall study context: The cohort comprised a couple of women and a few men. Their ages spanned 18 to 49 years. Study-wide findings and caveats: What rarefaction showed was incomplete sorted-subset sequencing despite large depth.

Division of CD4+ cells produced a CD45RA+ naive subset and a CD45RA-negative memory subset. The V and J ends lost 5 bases and 3 bases respectively, with 2 bases between them. The germline gives CDR1 SNHLY, CDR2 FYNNEI. This CDR3 has 11 residues. Approximately 30,000 T cell genomes (roughly 190 ng DNA) went into each sorted-subset replicate. Clones were read by immunoSEQ multiplex PCR, and TCRdb kept only the in-frame ones, dropping some. The repertoire holds some 1 million clones, with 60% to 80% as singletons. This clone was counted only a few times. Its antigen remains unidentified. The source is a man younger than 35 in good health. The sequenced sample was memory CD4+ T cells sorted from blood. Documented subset: CD45RA-negative fraction. This chain connects TRBV2 to TRBJ1-5; D uncertain. Here the CDR3 reads CASSYNQPQHF. The CDR3, as DNA: TGTGCCAGCAGTTACAATCAGCCCCAGCATTTT.